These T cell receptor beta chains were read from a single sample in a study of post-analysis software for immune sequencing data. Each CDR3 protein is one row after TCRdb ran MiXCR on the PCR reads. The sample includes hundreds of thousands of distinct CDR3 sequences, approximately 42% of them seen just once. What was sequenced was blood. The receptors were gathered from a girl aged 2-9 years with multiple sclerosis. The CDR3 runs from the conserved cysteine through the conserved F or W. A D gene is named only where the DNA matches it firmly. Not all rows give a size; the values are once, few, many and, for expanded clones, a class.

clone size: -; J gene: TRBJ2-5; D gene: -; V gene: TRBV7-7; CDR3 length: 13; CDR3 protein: CASSSGAWETQYF; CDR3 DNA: TGTGCCAGCAGTTCAGGGGCGTGGGAGACCCAGTACTTC
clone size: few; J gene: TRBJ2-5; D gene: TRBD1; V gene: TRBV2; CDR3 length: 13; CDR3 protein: CASRGQLQETQYF; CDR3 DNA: TGTGCCAGCAGGGGACAGCTCCAAGAGACCCAGTACTTC
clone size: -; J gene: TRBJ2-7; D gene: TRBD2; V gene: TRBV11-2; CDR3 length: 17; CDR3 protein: CASSLDLPGLTTYEQYF; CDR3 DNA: TGTGCCAGCAGCTTAGATCTACCGGGACTAACTACCTACGAGCAGTACTTC
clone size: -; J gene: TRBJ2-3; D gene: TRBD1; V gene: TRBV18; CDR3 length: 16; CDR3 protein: CASSPLSGQLTDTQYF; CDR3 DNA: TGTGCCAGCTCACCCCTGTCGGGACAGCTCACAGATACGCAGTATTTT
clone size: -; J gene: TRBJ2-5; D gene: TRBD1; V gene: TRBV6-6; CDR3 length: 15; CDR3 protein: CASTKQGNRAETQYF; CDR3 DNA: TGTGCCAGTACTAAACAGGGGAATCGAGCAGAGACCCAGTACTTC
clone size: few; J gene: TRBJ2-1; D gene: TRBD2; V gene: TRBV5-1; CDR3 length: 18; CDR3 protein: CASSLVGSGREIWDEQFF; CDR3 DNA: TGCGCCAGCAGCTTGGTCGGTAGCGGGAGGGAAATCTGGGATGAGCAGTTCTTC
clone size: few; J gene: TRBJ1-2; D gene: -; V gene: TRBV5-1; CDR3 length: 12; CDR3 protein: CASSSDGYGYTF; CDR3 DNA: TGCGCCAGCAGCTCTGACGGCTATGGCTACACCTTC
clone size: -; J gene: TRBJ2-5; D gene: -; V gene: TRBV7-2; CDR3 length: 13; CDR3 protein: CASKRGSQETQYF; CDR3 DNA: TGTGCCAGCAAGAGAGGGAGTCAAGAGACCCAGTACTTC
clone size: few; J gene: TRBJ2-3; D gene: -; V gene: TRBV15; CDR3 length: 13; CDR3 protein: CATSREVADTQYF; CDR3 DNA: TGTGCCACCAGCAGAGAGGTCGCAGATACGCAGTATTTT
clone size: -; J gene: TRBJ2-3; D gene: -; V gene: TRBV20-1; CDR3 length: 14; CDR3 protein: CSAPRLDRTDTQYF; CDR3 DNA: TGCAGTGCTCCGAGACTAGACCGCACAGATACGCAGTATTTT
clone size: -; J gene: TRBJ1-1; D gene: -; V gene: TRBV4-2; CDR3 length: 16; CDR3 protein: CASSQDYTGENTEAFF; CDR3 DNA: TGTGCCAGCAGCCAAGATTATACAGGAGAGAACACTGAAGCTTTCTTT
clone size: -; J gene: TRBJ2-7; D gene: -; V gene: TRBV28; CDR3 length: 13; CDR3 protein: CASSTTPSYEQYF; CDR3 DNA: TGTGCCAGCAGCACCACACCTTCCTACGAGCAGTACTTC
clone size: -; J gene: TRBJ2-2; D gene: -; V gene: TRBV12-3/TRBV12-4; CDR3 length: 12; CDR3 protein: CARPLRNGELFF; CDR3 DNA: TGTGCCAGACCCCTTAGGAACGGGGAGCTGTTTTTT
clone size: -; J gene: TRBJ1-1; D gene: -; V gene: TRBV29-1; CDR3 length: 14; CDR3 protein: CSVEGRRRDTEAFF; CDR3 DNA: TGCAGCGTTGAAGGAAGACGTCGCGACACTGAAGCTTTCTTT
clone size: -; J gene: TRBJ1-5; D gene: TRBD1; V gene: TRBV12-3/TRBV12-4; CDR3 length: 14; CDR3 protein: CASSKGQVNQPQHF; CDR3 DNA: TGTGCCAGCTCGAAGGGACAGGTAAATCAGCCCCAGCATTTT
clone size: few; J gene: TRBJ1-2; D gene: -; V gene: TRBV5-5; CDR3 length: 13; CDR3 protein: CASRPLGNYGYTF; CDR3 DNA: TGTGCCAGCAGGCCTCTTGGCAACTATGGCTACACCTTC
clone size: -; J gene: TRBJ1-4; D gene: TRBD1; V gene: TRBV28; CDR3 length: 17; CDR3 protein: CASSWTGRGGFNEKLFF; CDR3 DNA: TGTGCCAGCAGCTGGACAGGGCGCGGGGGTTTTAATGAAAAACTGTTTTTT
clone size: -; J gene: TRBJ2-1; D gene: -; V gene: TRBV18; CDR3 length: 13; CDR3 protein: CASSTSGFNEQFF; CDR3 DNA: TGTGCCAGCTCAACCTCGGGGTTTAATGAGCAGTTCTTC
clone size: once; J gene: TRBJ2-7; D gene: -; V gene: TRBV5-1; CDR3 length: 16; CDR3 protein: CASSLAGVSEGYEQYF; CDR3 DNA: TGCGCCAGCAGCTTGGCCGGTGTGTCAGAGGGCTACGAGCAGTACTTC
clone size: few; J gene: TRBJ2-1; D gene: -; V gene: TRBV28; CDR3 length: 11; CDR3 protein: CASPPAYEQFF; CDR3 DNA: TGTGCCAGCCCCCCAGCATATGAGCAGTTCTTC
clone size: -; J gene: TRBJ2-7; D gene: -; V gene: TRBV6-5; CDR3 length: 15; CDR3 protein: CASNHRDRYSYEQYF; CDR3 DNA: TGTGCCAGCAACCACCGGGACCGCTACTCCTACGAGCAGTACTTC
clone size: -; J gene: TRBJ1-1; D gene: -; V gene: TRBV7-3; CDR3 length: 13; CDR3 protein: CASSVGQGAEAFF; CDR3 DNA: TGTGCCAGCAGCGTTGGCCAGGGCGCTGAAGCTTTCTTT
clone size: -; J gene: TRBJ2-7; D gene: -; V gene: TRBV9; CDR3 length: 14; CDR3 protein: CASSVAEGYYEQYF; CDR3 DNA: TGTGCCAGCAGCGTAGCGGAGGGGTACTACGAGCAGTACTTC
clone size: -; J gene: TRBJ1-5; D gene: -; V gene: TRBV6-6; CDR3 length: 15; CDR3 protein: CASSYELLLGQPQHF; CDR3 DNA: TGTGCCAGCAGTTACGAACTACTGTTGGGTCAGCCCCAGCATTTT